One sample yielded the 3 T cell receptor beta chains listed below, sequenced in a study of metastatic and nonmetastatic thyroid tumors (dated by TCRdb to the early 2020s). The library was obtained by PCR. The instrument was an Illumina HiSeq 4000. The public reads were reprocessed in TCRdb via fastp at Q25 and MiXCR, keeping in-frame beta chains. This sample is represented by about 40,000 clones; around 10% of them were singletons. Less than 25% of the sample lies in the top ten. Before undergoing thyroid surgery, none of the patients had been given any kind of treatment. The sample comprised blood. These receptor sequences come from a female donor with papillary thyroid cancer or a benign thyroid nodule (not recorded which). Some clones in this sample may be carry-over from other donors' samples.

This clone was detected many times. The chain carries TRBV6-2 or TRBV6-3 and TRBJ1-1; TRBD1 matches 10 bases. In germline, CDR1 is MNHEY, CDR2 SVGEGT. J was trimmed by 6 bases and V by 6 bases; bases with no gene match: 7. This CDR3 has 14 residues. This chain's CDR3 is CASSGTGVGAEAFF. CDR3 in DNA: TGTGCCAGCAGCGGGACAGGGGTTGGGGCTGAAGCTTTCTTT.

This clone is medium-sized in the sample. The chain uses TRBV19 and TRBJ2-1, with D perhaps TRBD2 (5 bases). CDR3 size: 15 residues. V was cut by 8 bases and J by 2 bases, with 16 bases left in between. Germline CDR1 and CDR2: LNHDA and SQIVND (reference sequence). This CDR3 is CASATSIGPYNEQFF. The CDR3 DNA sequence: TGTGCCAGTGCTACTAGTATAGGCCCCTACAATGAGCAGTTCTTC.

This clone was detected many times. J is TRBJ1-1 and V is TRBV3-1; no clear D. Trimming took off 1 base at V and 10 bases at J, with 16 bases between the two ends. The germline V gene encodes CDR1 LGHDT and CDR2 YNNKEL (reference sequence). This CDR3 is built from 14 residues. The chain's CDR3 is CASSQVSFGEGAFF. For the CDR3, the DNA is TGTGCCAGCAGCCAAGTTAGTTTCGGGGAGGGAGCTTTCTTT.